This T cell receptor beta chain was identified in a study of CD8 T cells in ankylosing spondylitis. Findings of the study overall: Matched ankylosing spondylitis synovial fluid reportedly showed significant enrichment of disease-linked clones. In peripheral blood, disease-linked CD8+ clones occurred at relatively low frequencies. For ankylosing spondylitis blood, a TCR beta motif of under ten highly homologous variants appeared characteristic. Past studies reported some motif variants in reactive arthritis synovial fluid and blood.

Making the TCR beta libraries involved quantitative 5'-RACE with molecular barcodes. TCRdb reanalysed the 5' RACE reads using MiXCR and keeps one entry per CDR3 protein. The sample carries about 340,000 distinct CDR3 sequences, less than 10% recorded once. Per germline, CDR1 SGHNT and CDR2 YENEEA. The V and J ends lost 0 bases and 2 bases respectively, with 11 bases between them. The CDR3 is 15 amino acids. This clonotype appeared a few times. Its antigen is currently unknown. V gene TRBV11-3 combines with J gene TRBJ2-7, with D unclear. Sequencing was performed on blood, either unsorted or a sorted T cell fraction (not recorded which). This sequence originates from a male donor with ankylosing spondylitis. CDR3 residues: CASSLESAYTYEQYF. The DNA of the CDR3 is TGTGCCAGCAGCTTAGAAAGCGCCTACACCTACGAGCAGTACTTC.